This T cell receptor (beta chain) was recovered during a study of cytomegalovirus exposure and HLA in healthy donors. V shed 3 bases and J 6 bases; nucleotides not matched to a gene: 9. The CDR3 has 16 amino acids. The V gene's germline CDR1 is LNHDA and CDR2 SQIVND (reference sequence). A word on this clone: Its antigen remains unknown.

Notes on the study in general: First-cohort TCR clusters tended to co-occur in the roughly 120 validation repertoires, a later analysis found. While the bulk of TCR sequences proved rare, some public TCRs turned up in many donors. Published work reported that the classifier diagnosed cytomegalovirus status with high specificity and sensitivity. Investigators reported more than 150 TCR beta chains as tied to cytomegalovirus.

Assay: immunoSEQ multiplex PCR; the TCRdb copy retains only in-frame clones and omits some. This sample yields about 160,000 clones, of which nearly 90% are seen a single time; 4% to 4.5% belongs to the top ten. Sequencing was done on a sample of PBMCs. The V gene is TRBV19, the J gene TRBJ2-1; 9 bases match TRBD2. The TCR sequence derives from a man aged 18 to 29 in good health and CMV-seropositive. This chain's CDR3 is CASSIRAGGKRNEQFF. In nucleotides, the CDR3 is TGTGCCAGTAGTATTAGGGCGGGAGGGAAACGCAATGAGCAGTTCTTC.